Presented here are 21 T cell receptor beta chains from one specimen sequenced in a study of beta chain features in type 1 diabetes (dated by TCRdb to the late 2010s). Library generation was performed with the immunoSEQ multiplex PCR assay. The entire amount of isolated RNA was reverse transcribed using the High Capacity cDNA Reverse Transcription Kit, so the sequenced TCRB transcripts were expressed ones. TCRdb took over this immuneACCESS table, retaining in-frame rearrangements with V and J assigned. Such tables are incomplete; in checked studies, under half of the missing clones stem from an unresolved V gene, and the remainder is unexplained. Present in this sample are 250,000 to 350,000 clones, around 13% of which were seen just once. The ten biggest clones cover roughly 7% of the sample. What was sequenced was central memory CD4+ T cells from blood. All receptors derive from a man aged 25-45 years in good health.

Only a few counts were recorded for this clone. The rearrangement uses TRBV5-4 and TRBJ2-7; TRBD1 matches 8 bases. With 5 bases clipped from V and 4 bases from J, the junction kept 5 bases outside the gene matches. The CDR3 is 13 amino acids. Germline lookup yields CDR1 SGHNT and CDR2 YYREEE (reference sequence). CDR3 bases: TGTGCCAGCAGTAGGACAGGGCGGTACGAGCAGTACTTC. Translating gives CASSRTGRYEQYF.

This sequence joins TRBV5-6 and TRBJ2-1; TRBD1 aligns across 12 bases. With V trimmed by 0 bases and J by 10 bases, 8 bases remained unmatched. The CDR3 totals 16 residues. Germline assignment: CDR1 SGHDT and CDR2 YYEEEE. In nucleotides, the CDR3 is TGTGCCAGCAGCTTGGTGCCGGGACAGGGGGCGGAGGAGCAGTTCTTC. It codes for CASSLVPGQGAEEQFF.

This clone was found many times. The CDR3 DNA follows: TGTGCCAGCAGCCAAGGGAGGGGACTATTCATCAATGAGCAGTTCTTC. Protein sequence: CASSQGRGLFINEQFF. The chain combines TRBV14 with TRBJ2-1; 7 bases map to TRBD2. Trimming removed 1 base from V and 6 bases from J; junction bases left unmatched: 9. Germline V lookup: CDR1 SGHDN, CDR2 FVKESK. The CDR3 has 16 amino acids.

This clone was counted only a few times. This chain uses TRBV7-2 with TRBJ2-3; D may be TRBD2 (6 bases). Trimming took off 1 base at V and 5 bases at J, with 13 bases between the two ends. This CDR3 region has 15 residues. Germline CDR1 SGHTA, CDR2 FQGNSA. The CDR3 DNA follows: TGTGCCAGCAGCTTAGGGGGGACTCGAGGAGATACGCAGTATTTT. It is translated as CASSLGGTRGDTQYF.

V usage is TRBV7-2 and J usage is TRBJ2-7; a weak D match, TRBD2 (5 bases). The CDR3 length is 13 residues. Germline V gene data show CDR1 as SGHTA and CDR2 as FQGNSA. The ends were cut back, 3 bases at V and 5 bases at J, with 11 bases in the middle. The CDR3 is CASSFTRANEQYV. CDR3 in DNA: TGTGCCAGCAGCTTTACTAGAGCTAACGAGCAGTACGTC.

This sequence joins TRBV6-6 and TRBJ2-3; D remains unclear. Between the trimmed V and J ends, which lost 5 bases and 3 bases, there was a span of 18 bases. The CDR3 is 16 residues long. Germline loops: CDR1 MNHNY, CDR2 SVGAGI (reference sequence). The CDR3 region has the DNA TGTGCCAGCAGTCGTCAACCGGTATTAACTACAGATACGCAGTATTTT. It yields the protein CASSRQPVLTTDTQYF.

The rearrangement uses TRBV6-6 and TRBJ2-3; D gene ambiguous. In germline, CDR1 is MNHNY, CDR2 SVGAGI (reference sequence). V shed 8 bases and J shed 2 bases, with 11 bases lying between them. The CDR3 spans 13 residues. The CDR3 nucleotides are TGTGCCAGCTCTCCGGGCTCCACAGATACGCAGTATTTT. This translates into CASSPGSTDTQYF.

The CDR3 sequence is CASSLPQGKGGYTF. CDR3 nucleotides: TGTGCCAGCAGCCTCCCCCAGGGCAAGGGAGGCTACACCTTC. The rearrangement joins TRBV11-3 to TRBJ1-2; a possible D gene is TRBD1 (5 bases). The ends were cut back, 5 bases at V and 8 bases at J, with 18 bases in the middle. The CDR3 spans 14 residues. Germline loops: CDR1 SGHNT, CDR2 YENEEA.

This clone was counted between two and nine times. This chain uses TRBV11-2 with TRBJ2-5; TRBD2 aligns across 7 bases. The CDR3 sequence is 14 residues long. The V gene's germline CDR1 is SGHAT and CDR2 FQNNGV. J gave up 7 bases and V 8 bases, and 13 bases lay outside the gene matches. As DNA, the CDR3 is TGTGCCAGCGGGAGGGCTGGGGTGGCAGGGACCCAGTACTTC. Translating it yields CASGRAGVAGTQYF.

This chain links TRBV11-2 with TRBJ2-1; D is unresolved. Germline CDR1 is SGHAT and CDR2 is FQNNGV. The germline V and J ends were trimmed by 1 base and 5 bases, with 6 bases remaining between them. The CDR3 extends over 13 amino acids. The CDR3 region is CASSLGLNNEQFF. CDR3 bases: TGTGCCAGCAGCTTAGGACTCAACAATGAGCAGTTCTTC.

This clone was counted a few times. The chain has TRBV5-6 and TRBJ2-5, with a weak D call TRBD1 (5 bases). Germline loops: CDR1 SGHDT, CDR2 YYEEEE. V dropped 0 bases and J dropped 4 bases, with 10 bases sitting between them. This CDR3 comprises 14 residues. The CDR3 loop reads CASSLVGTGETQYF. The CDR3 coding sequence is TGTGCCAGCAGCTTGGTCGGCACAGGAGAGACCCAGTACTTC. Full variable domain (missing parts from reference TRBV5-6 and TRBJ2-5): DAGVTQSPTHLIKTRGQQVTLRCSPKSGHDTVSWYQQALGQGPQFIFQYYEEEERQRGNFPDRFSGHQFPNYSSELNVNALLLGDSALYLCASSLVGTGETQYFGPGTRLLVL.

The chain employs TRBV6-1 and TRBJ1-2; 8 positions agree with TRBD1. CDR3 length: 12 amino acids. In germline, CDR1 is MNHNS, CDR2 SASEGT. V trimming: 6 bases; J trimming: 3 bases; junction bases outside the gene matches: 0. The CDR3 DNA is TGTGCCAGCAGGGACAGGGACTATGGCTACACCTTC. Translation gives CASRDRDYGYTF.

This clone appeared many times. The rearrangement links TRBV7-9 to TRBJ1-2, with D maybe TRBD1 (5 bases). V was pared by 1 base and J by 4 bases, with 7 bases between. CDR3 length: 13 amino acids. Germline V lookup: CDR1 SEHNR, CDR2 FQNEAQ (reference sequence). As DNA, the CDR3 is TGTGCCAGCAGCTTAGAAGGGGCCTATGGCTACACCTTC. It codes for CASSLEGAYGYTF.

This clone has just a few counts. This chain connects TRBV5-6 to TRBJ1-5; D is ambiguous. CDR3 length equals 13 residues. Germline CDR1 reads SGHDT; CDR2 reads YYEEEE. Trimming removed 4 bases from V and 1 base from J, with 6 bases in between. The CDR3 is CASSRWSNQPQHF. In DNA, the CDR3 is TGTGCCAGCAGCCGGTGGAGCAATCAGCCCCAGCATTTT. The complete variable domain, with remaining parts taken from reference TRBV5-6 and TRBJ1-5, reads DAGVTQSPTHLIKTRGQQVTLRCSPKSGHDTVSWYQQALGQGPQFIFQYYEEEERQRGNFPDRFSGHQFPNYSSELNVNALLLGDSALYLCASSRWSNQPQHFGDGTRLSIL.

The rearrangement uses TRBV4-3 and TRBJ2-6; 9 nucleotides agree with TRBD1. The CDR3 is 18 amino acids. Per the germline V gene, CDR1 is LGHNA and CDR2 is YSLEER. Losses at the gene ends were 4 bases for V and 0 bases for J; bases not matched to a gene: 7. In nucleotides, the CDR3 is TGCGCCAGCAGCCTAACAGGGGGCGCCAGCTCTGGGGCCAACGTCCTGACTTTC. Translation: CASSLTGGASSGANVLTF.

This clone was observed a few times. The germline gene is not matched at one end of the junction; a read error may be the cause. The V and J genes are TRBV7-9 and TRBJ2-5; a weak D match, TRBD2 (5 bases). This CDR3 has 15 residues. CDR1 and CDR2 from the germline V gene are SEHNR and FQNEAQ (reference sequence). The CDR3 protein is CASGLASGPQETQYF. For the CDR3, the DNA is TGTGCCAGCGGCTTAGCGAGCGGACCCCAAGAGACCCAGTACTTC.

The chain is built from TRBV19 and TRBJ2-1; 7 bases align to TRBD2. The CDR3 is made up of 14 amino acids. Germline V gives CDR1 LNHDA, CDR2 SQIVND (reference sequence). V was pared by 4 bases and J by 2 bases, with 2 bases of the junction left unmatched. The CDR3, as DNA: TGTGCCAGTAGTACTAGCGGTCCCTACAATGAGCAGTTCTTC. This sequence encodes CASSTSGPYNEQFF. The full variable domain, completed using reference TRBV19 and TRBJ2-1, is DGGITQSPKYLFRKEGQNVTLSCEQNLNHDAMYWYRQDPGQGLRLIYYSQIVNDFQKGDIAEGYSVSREKKESFPLTVTSAQKNPTAFYLCASSTSGPYNEQFFGPGTRLTVL.

This clone was picked up a small number of times. The rearrangement joins TRBV7-8 to TRBJ1-2; TRBD1 is a possible D gene (6 bases). The ends were cut back, 5 bases at V and 8 bases at J, with 12 bases in the middle. This CDR3 contains 12 residues. Germline values: CDR1 SGHVS, CDR2 FQNEAQ. The CDR3 protein is CASSPEGQGYTF. The CDR3 DNA reads as TGTGCCAGCAGCCCCGAGGGACAAGGCTACACCTTC.

This clone was seen a few times. V usage is TRBV6-5 and J usage is TRBJ1-1; no firm D call. The CDR3 covers 12 residues. The V end lost 6 bases, the J end lost 1 base, and 6 bases lay between the germline ends. Germline V gene data show CDR1 as MNHEY and CDR2 as SVGAGI. In nucleotides, the CDR3 is TGTGCCAGCAGCAACAAGAACACTGAAGCTTTCTTT. It codes for CASSNKNTEAFF.

This clone has just a few counts. The CDR3 bases are TGCGCCAGCACTCGAGGGGGGAACACTGAAGCTTTCTTT. This translates into CASTRGGNTEAFF. The chain employs TRBV5-1 and TRBJ1-1, with a possible D match to TRBD1 (6 bases). V was pared by 6 bases and J by 1 base, with 10 bases between. The CDR3 consists of 13 residues. The germline gives CDR1 SGHRS, CDR2 YFSETQ.

The V and J genes are TRBV19 and TRBJ2-7, with 9 positions matching TRBD2. CDR1 and CDR2 (germline): LNHDA, SQIVND (reference sequence). V lost 0 bases to trimming and J lost 6 bases; unmatched junction nucleotides: 9. The CDR3 contains 16 residues. CDR3 nucleotide sequence: TGTGCCAGTAGTATAGATGGCGGGGGGGCCCCCCGCGAGCAGTACTTC. Amino acid sequence: CASSIDGGGAPREQYF.